One sample yielded the 3 T cell receptor beta chains listed below, sequenced in a study of cytomegalovirus exposure and HLA in healthy donors. With 60 Vbeta and 13 Jbeta primers, the PCR was carried out. Data came from immunoSEQ multiplex PCR; TCRdb stores just in-frame clones and leaves some out. The table shows approximately 170,000 clones, with 85% occurring only once. Sequences were obtained from PBMCs. The source is a boy aged 2 to 10 in good health and CMV-seronegative.

The chain couples TRBV2 to TRBJ2-5; 7 nucleotides align to TRBD2. V trimming: 7 bases; J trimming: 5 bases; junction bases outside the gene matches: 7. Germline CDR1 SNHLY, CDR2 FYNNEI. The CDR3 totals 13 residues. The CDR3: CASTSWGGETQYF. The DNA of the CDR3 is TGTGCCAGCACCTCCTGGGGGGGGGAGACCCAGTACTTC.

The genes are TRBV5-6 and TRBJ1-6; tentative D call: TRBD1 (5 bases). Trimming cost V 1 base and J 7 bases, with 12 bases left between them. This CDR3 has 15 residues. Germline values: CDR1 SGHDT, CDR2 YYEEEE. CDR3 protein: CASSLWGDLNSPLHF. CDR3 coding DNA: TGTGCCAGCAGCTTGTGGGGGGACCTCAATTCACCCCTCCACTTT. The full variable domain, rest sourced from reference TRBV5-6 and TRBJ1-6, is DAGVTQSPTHLIKTRGQQVTLRCSPKSGHDTVSWYQQALGQGPQFIFQYYEEEERQRGNFPDRFSGHQFPNYSSELNVNALLLGDSALYLCASSLWGDLNSPLHFGNGTRLTVT.

The chain joins TRBV28 to TRBJ2-5; the D gene is possibly TRBD2 (6 bases). The V end was cut by 2 bases, the J end by 4 bases, with 8 bases between. This CDR3 comprises 13 residues. The germline gives CDR1 MDHEN, CDR2 SYDVKM. CDR3: CASSLGTGETQYF. In DNA form, the CDR3 reads TGTGCCAGCAGTTTAGGGACTGGAGAGACCCAGTACTTC.